This is a list of T cell receptor beta chains from one sample in a study of blood T cell repertoires in COVID-19. Sequencing was performed with immunoSEQ multiplex PCR; in TCRdb, only in-frame clones are kept and a portion is missing. The table has approximately 270,000 clones, roughly 88% seen once. Sample: PBMCs or T cells enriched from blood (not recorded which). These receptors were obtained from a woman in her twenties or thirties who had recovered from COVID-19. Each CDR3 is given with its conserved first and last residue. The order of the fields is V gene, CDR3 length, clone size, J gene, D gene, CDR3 protein, CDR3 DNA. A D gene is named only where the DNA matches it firmly. Clone size is not always given. Where it is, it says once, few, many or a class for expanded clones.

>TRBV25-1|12|.|TRBJ1-5|.
CASSHSNQPQHF
TGTGCCAGCAGTCATAGCAATCAGCCCCAGCATTTT
>TRBV7-7|16|few|TRBJ2-7|.
CASSLSPTGEGYEQYF
TGTGCCAGCAGCTTAAGCCCGACAGGGGAGGGCTACGAGCAGTACTTC
>TRBV6-1|19|.|TRBJ1-2|TRBD1
CASSDFTGGTDERIYGYTF
TGTGCCAGCAGTGACTTTACGGGGGGGACAGACGAGAGAATCTATGGCTACACCTTC
>TRBV20-1|11|.|TRBJ2-7|.
CSAKGTYEQYF
TGCAGTGCTAAGGGGACCTACGAGCAGTACTTC
>TRBV29-1|16|.|TRBJ2-2|TRBD1
CSVGMGGQVISGELFF
TGCAGCGTTGGAATGGGGGGACAGGTTATATCTGGGGAGCTGTTTTTT
>TRBV28|16|.|TRBJ2-1|.
CASSFLGGRVANGEFF
TGTGCCAGCAGTTTCCTTGGGGGCAGGGTAGCGAACGGGGAGTTCTTC
>TRBV28|17|.|TRBJ2-2|TRBD1
CASSLRSDRGRAGELFF
TGTGCCAGCAGTTTACGATCGGACAGGGGGCGCGCCGGGGAGCTGTTTTTT
>TRBV9|13|.|TRBJ2-1|TRBD2
CASSFSGGNEQFF
TGTGCCAGCAGCTTTAGCGGGGGTAATGAGCAGTTCTTC
>TRBV2|18|.|TRBJ2-4|TRBD1
CASSLTGTALLAKNIQYF
TGTGCCAGCAGCCTGACAGGGACGGCCCTACTAGCCAAAAACATTCAGTACTTC
>TRBV6-5|14|.|TRBJ1-2|TRBD1
CASRPTGMNYGYTF
TGTGCCAGCAGACCGACAGGGATGAACTATGGCTACACCTTC
>TRBV6-5|12|.|TRBJ1-2|.
CASSSDSYGYTF
TGTGCCAGCAGTTCAGACAGTTATGGCTACACCTTC
>TRBV2|15|.|TRBJ2-2|TRBD1
CASSDGTGGSGELFF
TGTGCCAGCAGTGATGGGACAGGGGGCTCCGGGGAGCTGTTTTTT
>TRBV28|14|.|TRBJ2-1|TRBD1
CAYALPDRANEQFF
TGTGCCTATGCTTTGCCGGACAGGGCTAATGAGCAGTTCTTC
>TRBV19|13|.|TRBJ1-1|.
CASSPGANTEAFF
TGTGCCAGTAGTCCAGGGGCCAACACTGAAGCTTTCTTT
>TRBV29-1|13|.|TRBJ1-2|.
CSSEVGGTYGYTF
TGCAGCTCTGAGGTGGGGGGGACCTATGGCTACACCTTC
>TRBV6-2/TRBV6-3|17|.|TRBJ2-3|TRBD2
CASSYASGGPSTDTQYF
TGTGCCAGCAGTTACGCTAGCGGGGGGCCAAGCACAGATACGCAGTATTTT
>TRBV28|14|.|TRBJ1-2|.
CASRPGIANYGYTF
TGTGCCAGCAGACCAGGGATAGCTAACTATGGCTACACCTTC
>TRBV15|15|.|TRBJ2-3|.
CATSRGESDGDTQYF
TGTGCCACCAGCAGAGGGGAGTCCGACGGAGATACGCAGTATTTT
>TRBV10-3|15|few|TRBJ2-1|.
CAISESELFYNEQFF
TGTGCCATCAGTGAGTCTGAACTATTCTACAATGAGCAGTTCTTC
>TRBV28|11|.|TRBJ2-3|.
CASSLRDSQYF
TGTGCCAGCAGTTTACGGGACTCGCAGTATTTT
>TRBV28|15|.|TRBJ1-5|TRBD1
CASKTRGQYQQPQHF
TGTGCCAGCAAGACCCGGGGACAGTATCAACAGCCCCAGCATTTT
>TRBV11-2|17|.|TRBJ2-1|.
CASSLPSLAYSYNEQFF
TGTGCCAGCAGCCTGCCCTCACTAGCCTACTCCTACAATGAGCAGTTCTTC
>TRBV28|17|.|TRBJ2-5|.
CASSLSRWYEYQETQYF
TGTGCCAGCAGTTTATCCCGGTGGTACGAGTACCAAGAGACCCAGTACTTC
>TRBV4-1|12|.|TRBJ1-4|.
CASSHPYEKLFF
TGCGCCAGCAGCCACCCCTATGAAAAACTGTTTTTT
>TRBV19|15|.|TRBJ2-1|.
CASSIAGGPYNEQFF
TGTGCCAGTAGTATAGCGGGGGGCCCCTACAATGAGCAGTTCTTC
>TRBV25-1|12|.|TRBJ1-5|.
CASSEGGQPQHF
TGTGCCAGCAGTGAGGGGGGTCAGCCCCAGCATTTT
>TRBV9|17|.|TRBJ2-3|TRBD2
CASSVAPSGSYTDTQYF
TGTGCCAGCAGCGTAGCCCCTAGCGGGAGTTACACAGATACGCAGTATTTT
>TRBV7-2|15|.|TRBJ2-7|TRBD2
CASSLLGLAGGEQYF
TGTGCCAGCAGCTTACTGGGGCTAGCGGGAGGCGAGCAGTACTTC
>TRBV4-1|16|.|TRBJ1-6|TRBD1
CASSPGQGRWGSPLHF
TGCGCCAGCAGCCCCGGACAGGGAAGGTGGGGATCACCCCTCCACTTT
>TRBV19|16|.|TRBJ1-5|.
CASSGGREGRNQPQHF
TGTGCCAGTAGTGGGGGCAGGGAGGGCCGAAATCAGCCCCAGCATTTT
>TRBV18|14|few|TRBJ1-4|.
CASSLRATNEKLFF
TGTGCCAGCTCACTACGGGCAACTAATGAAAAACTGTTTTTT
>TRBV6-5|13|.|TRBJ2-7|.
CASSYRYREEQYF
TGTGCCAGCAGTTACCGGTACAGGGAAGAGCAGTACTTC
>TRBV28|15|.|TRBJ1-1|TRBD1
CASSLSTGGNTEAFF
TGTGCCAGCAGTTTAAGTACAGGGGGAAACACTGAAGCTTTCTTT
>TRBV3-1/TRBV3-2|14|.|TRBJ2-7|.
CASSAGERAYEQYF
TGTGCCAGCAGCGCCGGGGAGCGGGCCTACGAGCAGTACTTC
>TRBV5-1|16|.|TRBJ1-2|.
CASSFGTLDGGYGYTF
TGCGCCAGCAGCTTCGGGACACTCGACGGCGGCTATGGCTACACCTTC
>TRBV7-9|15|once|TRBJ2-3|.
CASSLTTGSVDTQYF
TGTGCCAGCAGCTTAACTACAGGGTCGGTAGATACGCAGTATTTT
>TRBV2|16|.|TRBJ2-3|TRBD2
CASIVLAGSSTDTQYF
TGTGCCAGCATTGTACTAGCGGGGTCTAGCACAGATACGCAGTATTTT